A selection of T cell receptor beta chains follows, all from one sample in a study of radiation and T cells in renal cell carcinoma. Profiling relied on immunoSEQ multiplex PCR, and the TCRdb table lists in-frame clones only, not all of them. The sample contains about 86,000 clones, roughly 80% of which appear only once. The material sequenced was blood, taken from a patient whose treatment included radiotherapy and nephrectomy. The receptor source for this set is a man aged 50-59 years with renal cell carcinoma. Each CDR3 is given with its conserved first and last residue. A D gene is named only where the DNA matches it firmly. Expanded clones are given a class, and other clones once, few, many or no size at all.

d_gene: .
j_gene: TRBJ2-1
abundance: .
v_gene: TRBV5-4
CDR3nt: TGTGCCAGCAGCCTCGACTACGGCCGCTACAATGAGCAGTTCTTC
CDR3aa: CASSLDYGRYNEQFF

d_gene: .
j_gene: TRBJ1-1
abundance: .
v_gene: TRBV5-4
CDR3nt: TGTGCCAGCAGCTTGGCTTGGGGGGAAGCTTTCTTT
CDR3aa: CASSLAWGEAFF

d_gene: .
j_gene: TRBJ2-7
abundance: .
v_gene: TRBV25-1
CDR3nt: TGTGCCAGCAGTGGAAGGGTGGCCGACTCCTACGAGCAGTACTTC
CDR3aa: CASSGRVADSYEQYF

d_gene: TRBD2
j_gene: TRBJ2-3
abundance: .
v_gene: TRBV28
CDR3nt: TGTGCCAACGAGACTAGCGGGACAGATACGCAGTATTTT
CDR3aa: CANETSGTDTQYF

d_gene: TRBD2
j_gene: TRBJ2-7
abundance: .
v_gene: TRBV7-6
CDR3nt: TGTGCCAGCAGCTTAGCGACTAGCGGGAGGAACGAGCAGTACTTC
CDR3aa: CASSLATSGRNEQYF

d_gene: .
j_gene: TRBJ2-3
abundance: .
v_gene: TRBV9
CDR3nt: TGTGCCAGCAGCTCCCGAGGGGGGAGGGCCTCCGATACGCAGTATTTT
CDR3aa: CASSSRGGRASDTQYF

d_gene: TRBD1
j_gene: TRBJ1-4
abundance: .
v_gene: TRBV7-9
CDR3nt: TGTGCCAGCAGCTTAATACAGGGGAAAAATGAAAAACTGTTTTTT
CDR3aa: CASSLIQGKNEKLFF

d_gene: .
j_gene: TRBJ1-4
abundance: .
v_gene: TRBV7-9
CDR3nt: TGTGCCAGCAGCTTAGTACAGGGTCCCGAAAAACTGTTTTTT
CDR3aa: CASSLVQGPEKLFF

d_gene: .
j_gene: TRBJ2-3
abundance: .
v_gene: TRBV7-2
CDR3nt: TGTGCCGCCACCCCCGGGACACTTAGCACAGATACGCAGTATTTT
CDR3aa: CAATPGTLSTDTQYF

d_gene: .
j_gene: TRBJ2-5
abundance: .
v_gene: TRBV25-1
CDR3nt: TGTGCCAGCAGTAGGCCAGGGACCCAAGAGACCCAGTACTTC
CDR3aa: CASSRPGTQETQYF

d_gene: TRBD1
j_gene: TRBJ1-1
abundance: .
v_gene: TRBV28
CDR3nt: TGTGCCAGCAGGGACGGACAGGGAATAACGGAAGCTTTCTTT
CDR3aa: CASRDGQGITEAFF

d_gene: TRBD2
j_gene: TRBJ2-7
abundance: once
v_gene: TRBV7-2
CDR3nt: TGTGCCAGCAGCATGAGCGGGAGAGGGTACGAGCAGTACTTC
CDR3aa: CASSMSGRGYEQYF

d_gene: .
j_gene: TRBJ1-2
abundance: once
v_gene: TRBV7-9
CDR3nt: TGTGCCAGCAGCTTATATGAGGCCAGCTATGGCCACACCTTC
CDR3aa: CASSLYEASYGHTF

d_gene: TRBD1
j_gene: TRBJ1-1
abundance: .
v_gene: TRBV6-5
CDR3nt: TGTGCCAGCAGTGACAGGGGGAAGAACACTGAAGCTTTCTTT
CDR3aa: CASSDRGKNTEAFF

d_gene: .
j_gene: TRBJ2-1
abundance: .
v_gene: TRBV5-4
CDR3nt: TGTGCCAGCAGCTTGGAAGGGGCTCTGAATGAGCAGTTCTTC
CDR3aa: CASSLEGALNEQFF